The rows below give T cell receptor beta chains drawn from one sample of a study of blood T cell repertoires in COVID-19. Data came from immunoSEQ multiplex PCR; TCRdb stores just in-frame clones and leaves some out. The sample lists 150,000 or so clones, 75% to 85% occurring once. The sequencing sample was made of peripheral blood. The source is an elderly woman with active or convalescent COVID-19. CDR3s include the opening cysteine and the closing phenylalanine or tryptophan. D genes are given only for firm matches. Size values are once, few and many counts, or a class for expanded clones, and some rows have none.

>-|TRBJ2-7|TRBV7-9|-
CASGPSDEQYF
TGTGCCAGCGGGCCATCGGACGAGCAGTACTTC
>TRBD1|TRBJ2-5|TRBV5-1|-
CASSLGTGGLETQYF
TGCGCCAGCAGCTTGGGGACAGGGGGTTTAGAGACCCAGTACTTC
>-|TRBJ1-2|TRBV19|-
CASSIGVRGYTF
TGTGCCAGTAGTATCGGGGTACGTGGCTACACCTTC
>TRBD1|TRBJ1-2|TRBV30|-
CAWSVLKGASYGYTF
TGTGCCTGGAGTGTACTAAAGGGGGCCAGCTATGGCTACACCTTC
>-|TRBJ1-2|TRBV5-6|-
CASHRGALSYGYTF
TGTGCCAGCCACCGGGGGGCGCTCAGTTATGGCTACACCTTC
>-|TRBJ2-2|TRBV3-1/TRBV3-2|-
CASSQSQTGELFF
TGTGCCAGCAGCCAATCACAAACCGGGGAGCTGTTTTTT
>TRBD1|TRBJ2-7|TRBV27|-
CASSTWDRANEQYF
TGTGCCAGCAGTACTTGGGACAGGGCAAACGAGCAGTACTTC
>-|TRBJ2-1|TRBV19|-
CASSVSQKPGEQFF
TGTGCCAGTAGTGTAAGCCAGAAACCAGGCGAGCAGTTCTTC
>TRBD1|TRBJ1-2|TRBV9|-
CASSLRDRANYGYTF
TGTGCCAGCAGCCTACGGGACAGAGCTAACTATGGCTACACCTTC
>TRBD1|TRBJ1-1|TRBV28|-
CASSLWGVGRGPREAFF
TGTGCCAGCAGTTTATGGGGTGTCGGCAGGGGGCCCCGTGAAGCTTTCTTT
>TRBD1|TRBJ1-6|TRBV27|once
CASSQRTGNSPLHF
TGTGCCAGCAGTCAGAGGACAGGGAATTCACCCCTCCACTTT
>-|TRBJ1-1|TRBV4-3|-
CASSQAHPGNTEAFF
TGCGCCAGCAGCCAAGCCCACCCGGGGAACACTGAAGCTTTCTTT
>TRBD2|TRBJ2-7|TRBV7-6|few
CASSSDSGMSEQYF
TGTGCCAGCAGCTCTGACAGCGGGATGAGCGAGCAGTACTTC
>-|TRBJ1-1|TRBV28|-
CASRVPLSSVAAFF
TGTGCCAGCAGGGTCCCTCTTTCTTCGGTAGCAGCTTTCTTT
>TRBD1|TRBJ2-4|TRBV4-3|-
CASPSGVGRGSLSVKNIQYF
TGCGCCAGCCCCTCGGGTGTCGGCAGGGGGTCCCTATCAGTCAAAAACATTCAGTACTTC
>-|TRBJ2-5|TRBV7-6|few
CASSRGGSSQETQYF
TGTGCCAGCAGCCGGGGTGGCAGCTCCCAAGAGACCCAGTACTTC
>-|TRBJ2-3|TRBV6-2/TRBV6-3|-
CASSYDYRAADTQYF
TGTGCCAGCAGTTACGATTACAGGGCGGCAGATACGCAGTATTTT
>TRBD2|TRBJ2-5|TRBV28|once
CASSELAGDGETQYF
TGTGCCAGCAGTGAACTAGCGGGGGATGGGGAGACCCAGTACTTC
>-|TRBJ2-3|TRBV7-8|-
CASSLVGQYADTQYF
TGTGCCAGCAGCTTAGTGGGGCAATACGCAGATACGCAGTATTTT
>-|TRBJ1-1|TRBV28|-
CASGGNTEAFF
TGTGCCAGCGGAGGGAACACTGAAGCTTTCTTT
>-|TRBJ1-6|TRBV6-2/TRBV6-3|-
CASSYFQGGSPLHF
TGTGCCAGCAGTTACTTCCAGGGAGGGTCACCCCTCCACTTT
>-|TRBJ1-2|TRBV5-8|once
CASSFSGRFVYGYTF
TGTGCCAGCAGCTTTTCAGGGCGTTTCGTCTATGGCTACACCTTC
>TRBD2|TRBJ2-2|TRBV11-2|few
CASSSITSGYTGELFF
TGTGCCAGCAGCTCCATAACTAGCGGCTACACCGGGGAGCTGTTTTTT
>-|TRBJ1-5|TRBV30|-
CAWGSSNQPQHF
TGTGCCTGGGGGAGTAGCAATCAGCCCCAGCATTTT
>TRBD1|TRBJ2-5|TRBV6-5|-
CASSWGRGLETQYF
TGTGCCAGCAGTTGGGGCAGGGGGCTTGAGACCCAGTACTTC
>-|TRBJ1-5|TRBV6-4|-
CASSDSASGPQHF
TGTGCCAGCAGTGACTCCGCCAGCGGGCCCCAGCATTTT
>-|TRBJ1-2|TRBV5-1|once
CASSLSVGGYTF
TGCGCCAGCAGCTTGTCCGTCGGTGGCTACACCTTC
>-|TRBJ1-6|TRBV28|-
CASRGGRRINSPLHF
TGTGCCAGCAGGGGAGGACGGAGAATTAATTCACCCCTCCACTTT
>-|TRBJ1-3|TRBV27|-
CASSSSRPFGGNTIYF
TGTGCCAGCAGTTCCTCTAGGCCCTTCGGTGGAAACACCATATATTTT
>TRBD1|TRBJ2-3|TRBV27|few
CASSLSGGQGRQGTQYF
TGTGCCAGCAGTTTAAGCGGCGGACAGGGTAGGCAAGGTACGCAGTATTTT
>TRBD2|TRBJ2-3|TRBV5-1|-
CASSSGRDGTQYF
TGCGCCAGCAGCTCCGGGAGGGATGGTACGCAGTATTTT
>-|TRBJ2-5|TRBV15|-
CATSSPGPGETQYF
TGTGCCACCAGCAGTCCGGGTCCTGGGGAGACCCAGTACTTC
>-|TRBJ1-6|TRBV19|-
CASSIGGNSPLHF
TGTGCCAGTAGTATAGGCGGGAATTCACCCCTCCACTTT
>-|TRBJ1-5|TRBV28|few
CASSSAGDNQPQHF
TGTGCCAGCAGTTCAGCGGGGGACAATCAGCCCCAGCATTTT
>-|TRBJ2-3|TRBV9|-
CASSVAGVGPDTQYF
TGTGCCAGCAGCGTAGCAGGGGTAGGCCCAGATACGCAGTATTTT
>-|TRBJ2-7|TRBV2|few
CASTKGQAIQSHYEQYF
TGTGCCAGCACTAAAGGCCAGGCGATACAATCTCACTACGAGCAGTACTTC
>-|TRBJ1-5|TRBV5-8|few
CASSLFVGGGQPQHF
TGTGCCAGCAGCTTGTTTGTAGGGGGTGGTCAGCCCCAGCATTTT
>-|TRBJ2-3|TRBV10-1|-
CASSDSPGQGTDTQYF
TGCGCCAGCAGTGACAGCCCGGGACAAGGCACAGATACGCAGTATTTT
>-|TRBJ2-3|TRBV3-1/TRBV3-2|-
CASSIPGLQDTQYF
TGTGCCAGCAGCATACCCGGACTGCAAGATACGCAGTATTTT
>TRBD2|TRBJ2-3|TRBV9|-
CASSVGTSGAAADTQYF
TGTGCCAGCAGCGTTGGAACTAGCGGGGCAGCTGCGGATACGCAGTATTTT
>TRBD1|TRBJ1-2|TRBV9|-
CASSAGRGQGLDYGYTF
TGTGCCAGCAGCGCCGGGAGGGGACAGGGTCTCGACTATGGCTACACCTTC
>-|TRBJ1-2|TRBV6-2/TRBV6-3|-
CASSYGRTPNYGYTF
TGTGCCAGCAGTTACGGCCGGACACCTAACTATGGCTACACCTTC
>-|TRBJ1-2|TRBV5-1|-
CASSSQGSYGYTF
TGCGCCAGCAGCTCACAGGGATCGTATGGCTACACCTTC
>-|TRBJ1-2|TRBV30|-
CAWSARLPGVSGYTF
TGTGCCTGGAGTGCAAGATTACCGGGAGTGAGTGGCTACACCTTC
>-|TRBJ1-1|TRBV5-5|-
CASSSSPTEAFF
TGTGCCAGCAGCTCTTCCCCCACTGAAGCTTTCTTT
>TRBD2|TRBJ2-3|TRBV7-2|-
CASSLRDSGPQDTQYF
TGTGCCAGCAGCTTACGTGATAGCGGGCCGCAAGATACGCAGTATTTT
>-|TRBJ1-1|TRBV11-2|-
CASSPRTNMNTEAFF
TGTGCCAGCAGCCCCCGGACAAATATGAACACTGAAGCTTTCTTT
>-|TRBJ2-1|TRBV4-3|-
CASSQDRGGLREQFF
TGCGCCAGCAGCCAAGATCGTGGTGGGCTTCGGGAGCAGTTCTTC
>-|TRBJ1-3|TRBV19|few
CASSQSFSGNTIYF
TGTGCCAGTAGTCAGTCGTTCTCTGGAAACACCATATATTTT
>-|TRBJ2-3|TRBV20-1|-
CSARGTDTQYF
TGCAGTGCGAGGGGGACAGATACGCAGTATTTT